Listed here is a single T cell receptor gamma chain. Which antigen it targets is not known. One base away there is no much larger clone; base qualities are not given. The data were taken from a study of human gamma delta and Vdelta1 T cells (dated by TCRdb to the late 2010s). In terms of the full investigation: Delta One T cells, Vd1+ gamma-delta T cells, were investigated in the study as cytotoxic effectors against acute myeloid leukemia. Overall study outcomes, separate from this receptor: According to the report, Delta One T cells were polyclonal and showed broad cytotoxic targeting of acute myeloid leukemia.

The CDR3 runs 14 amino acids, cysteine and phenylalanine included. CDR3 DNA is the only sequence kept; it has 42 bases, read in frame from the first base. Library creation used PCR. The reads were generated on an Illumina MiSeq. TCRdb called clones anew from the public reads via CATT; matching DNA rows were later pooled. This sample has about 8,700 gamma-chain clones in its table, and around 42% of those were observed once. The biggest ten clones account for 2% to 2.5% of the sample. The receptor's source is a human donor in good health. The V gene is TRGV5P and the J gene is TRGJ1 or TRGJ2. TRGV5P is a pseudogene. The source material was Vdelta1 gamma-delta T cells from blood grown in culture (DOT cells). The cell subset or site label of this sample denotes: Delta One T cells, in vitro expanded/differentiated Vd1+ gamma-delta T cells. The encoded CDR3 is CAAWVPIPYYKKLF. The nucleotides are TGTGCCGCCTGGGTTCCCATTCCTTATTATAAGAAACTCTTT.